This TCR beta chain emerged from a study of T cells in Graves' hyperthyroidism and ophthalmopathy. Across the study: The initial diagnosis was the point when peripheral blood was collected, ahead of any treatment.

Authors of the study amplified TCR beta CDR3 regions from RNA transcripts. During a first-round RT-PCR of the TCR CDR3, the HTBI primer set was used. TCRdb passed the multiplex PCR reads through MiXCR, listing each CDR3 protein once. In the table there are approximately 410,000 distinct CDR3 sequences, approximately 13% of which are singletons. This clonotype was seen a few times. The sequence came from a woman between 18 and 29 years old with Graves' hyperthyroidism. The sequenced sample was blood.

The CDR3 nucleotides read TGCGCCAGCAGCCCCATCTGGCCCATGAACACTGAAGCTTTCTTT. Amino acids: CASSPIWPMNTEAFF. V usage is TRBV5-1 and J usage is TRBJ1-1; D is uncertain. This CDR3 is built from 15 residues. From germline, CDR1 is SGHRS and CDR2 YFSETQ. Trimming left V 4 bases short and J 0 bases short, with 13 bases between.